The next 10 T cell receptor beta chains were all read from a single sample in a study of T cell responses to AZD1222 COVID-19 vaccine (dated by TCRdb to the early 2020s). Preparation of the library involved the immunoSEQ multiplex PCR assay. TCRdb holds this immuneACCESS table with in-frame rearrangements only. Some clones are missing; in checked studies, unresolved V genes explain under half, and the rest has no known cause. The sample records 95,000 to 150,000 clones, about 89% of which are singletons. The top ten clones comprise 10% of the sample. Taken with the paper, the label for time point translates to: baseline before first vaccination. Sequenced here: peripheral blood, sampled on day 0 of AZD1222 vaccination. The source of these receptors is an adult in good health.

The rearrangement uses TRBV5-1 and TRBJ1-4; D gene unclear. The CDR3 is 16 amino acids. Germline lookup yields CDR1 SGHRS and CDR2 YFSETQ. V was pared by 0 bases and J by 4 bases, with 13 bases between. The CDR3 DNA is TGCGCCAGCAGCTTGGCCGGACCCCGCCATAATGAAAAACTGTTTTTT. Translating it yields CASSLAGPRHNEKLFF.

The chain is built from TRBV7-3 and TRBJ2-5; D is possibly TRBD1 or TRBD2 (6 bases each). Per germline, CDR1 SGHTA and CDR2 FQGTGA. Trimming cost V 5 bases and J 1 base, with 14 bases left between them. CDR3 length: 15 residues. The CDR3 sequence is CASSNSGGGQETQYF. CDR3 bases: TGTGCCAGCAGCAATAGCGGAGGGGGCCAAGAGACCCAGTACTTC.

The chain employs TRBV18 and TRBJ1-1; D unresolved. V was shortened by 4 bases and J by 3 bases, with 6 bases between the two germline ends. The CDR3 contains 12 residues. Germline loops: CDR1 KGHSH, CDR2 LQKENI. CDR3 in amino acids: CASSLRHTEAFF. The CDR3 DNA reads TGTGCCAGCTCACTCCGGCACACTGAAGCTTTCTTT. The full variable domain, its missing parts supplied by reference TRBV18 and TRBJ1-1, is NAGVMQNPRHLVRRRGQEARLRCSPMKGHSHVYWYRQLPEEGLKFMVYLQKENIIDESGMPKERFSAEFPKEGPSILRIQQVVRGDSAAYFCASSLRHTEAFFGQGTRLTVV.

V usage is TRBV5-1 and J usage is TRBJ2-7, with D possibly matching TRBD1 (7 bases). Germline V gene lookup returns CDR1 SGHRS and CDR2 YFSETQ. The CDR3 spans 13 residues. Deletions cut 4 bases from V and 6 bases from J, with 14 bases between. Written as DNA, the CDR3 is TGCGCCAGCAGCGAGGGGCAGGGGGGCGAGCAGTACTTC. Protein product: CASSEGQGGEQYF.

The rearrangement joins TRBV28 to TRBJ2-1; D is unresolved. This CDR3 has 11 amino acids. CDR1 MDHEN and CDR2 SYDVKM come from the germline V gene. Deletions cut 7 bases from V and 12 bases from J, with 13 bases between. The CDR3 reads CASILGSLQFF. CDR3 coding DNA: TGTGCCAGCATCTTAGGGTCCCTGCAGTTCTTC.

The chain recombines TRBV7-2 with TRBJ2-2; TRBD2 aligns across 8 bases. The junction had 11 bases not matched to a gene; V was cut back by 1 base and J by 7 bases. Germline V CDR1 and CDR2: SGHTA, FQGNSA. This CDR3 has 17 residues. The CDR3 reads CASSLGGGRVIGGELFF. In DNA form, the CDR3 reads TGTGCCAGCAGCTTAGGCGGGGGGCGCGTAATTGGCGGGGAGCTGTTTTTT. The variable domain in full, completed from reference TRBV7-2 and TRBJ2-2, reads GAGVSQSPSNKVTEKGKDVELRCDPISGHTALYWYRQSLGQGLEFLIYFQGNSAPDKSGLPSDRFSAERTGGSVSTLTIQRTQQEDSAVYLCASSLGGGRVIGGELFFGEGSRLTVL.

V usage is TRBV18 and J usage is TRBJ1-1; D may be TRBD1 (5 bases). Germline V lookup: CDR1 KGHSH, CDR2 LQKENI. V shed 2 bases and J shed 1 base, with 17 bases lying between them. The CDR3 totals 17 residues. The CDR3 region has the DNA TGTGCCAGCTCACCAAGAATGGGGGAAACAGAGAACACTGAAGCTTTCTTT. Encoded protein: CASSPRMGETENTEAFF.

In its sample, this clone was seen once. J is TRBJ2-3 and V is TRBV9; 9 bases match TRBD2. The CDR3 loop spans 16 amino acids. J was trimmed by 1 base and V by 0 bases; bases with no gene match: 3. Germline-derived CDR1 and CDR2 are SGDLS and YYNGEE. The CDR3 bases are TGTGCCAGCAGCGTAGCAGCGGGAGGAGGCACAGATACGCAGTATTTT. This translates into CASSVAAGGGTDTQYF.

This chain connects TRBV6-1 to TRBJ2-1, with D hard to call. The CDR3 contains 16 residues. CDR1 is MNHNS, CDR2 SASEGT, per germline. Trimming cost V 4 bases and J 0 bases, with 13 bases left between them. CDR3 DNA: TGTGCCAGCAGTGTATCTGCTCCTAGCTCCTACAATGAGCAGTTCTTC. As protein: CASSVSAPSSYNEQFF.

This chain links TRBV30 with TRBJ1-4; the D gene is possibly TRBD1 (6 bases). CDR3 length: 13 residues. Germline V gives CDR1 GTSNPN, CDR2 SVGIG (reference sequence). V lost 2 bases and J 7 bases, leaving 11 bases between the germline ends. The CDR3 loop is CAWSTQGSEKLFF. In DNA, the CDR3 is TGTGCCTGGAGTACACAGGGAAGTGAAAAACTGTTTTTT.